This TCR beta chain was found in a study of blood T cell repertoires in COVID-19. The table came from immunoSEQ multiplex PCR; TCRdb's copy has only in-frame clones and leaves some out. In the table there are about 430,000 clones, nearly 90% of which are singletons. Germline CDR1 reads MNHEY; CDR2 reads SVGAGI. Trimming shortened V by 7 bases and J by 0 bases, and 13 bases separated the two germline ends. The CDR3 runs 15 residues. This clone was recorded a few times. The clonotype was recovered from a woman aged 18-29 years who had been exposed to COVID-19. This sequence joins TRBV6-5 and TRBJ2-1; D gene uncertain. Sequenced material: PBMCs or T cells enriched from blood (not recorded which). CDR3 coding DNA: TGTGCCAGCACCCCCGGAGCACACTCCTACAATGAGCAGTTCTTC. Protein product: CASTPGAHSYNEQFF.